These 26 T cell receptor beta chains were sequenced from one sample in a study of neurological immune-mediated disorders (dated 2019 in TCRdb). The library was prepared using 5' RACE. The sample was run on an Illumina HiSeq 2500. TCRdb reran the public reads through fastp at Q25 and MiXCR, keeping productive beta chains. Identical CDR3 proteins give one entry, which carries the most common genes and DNA. The sample table shows tens of thousands of distinct CDR3 sequences, and approximately 4% are seen once. The top ten clones comprise approximately 3% of the sample. Sequencing was performed on PBMCs. The origin of the receptors is a woman aged 50 to 65 with multiple sclerosis.

This clonotype was recorded at least ten times. V usage is TRBV14 and J usage is TRBJ2-5, with D perhaps TRBD1 (5 bases). Germline V lookup: CDR1 SGHDN, CDR2 FVKESK. The V and J ends lost 4 bases and 0 bases respectively, with 9 bases between them. The length of the CDR3 is 14 residues. In nucleotides, the CDR3 is TGTGCCAGCAGCCCCCGACAGCACCAAGAGACCCAGTACTTC. Its protein is CASSPRQHQETQYF.

This clonotype was seen a few times. This sequence may be a read error, since a much larger clone differs from it by one base. This chain uses TRBV5-5 with TRBJ1-5, with TRBD1 identical over 11 bases. CDR1 and CDR2 (germline): SGHKS, YYEKEE (reference sequence). This CDR3 is 19 amino acids long. The chain's CDR3 is CASSLVSGTGGYSNQPQNF. The CDR3 region has the DNA TGTGCCAGCAGCTTGGTGTCCGGGACAGGGGGTTATAGCAATCAGCCCCAGAATTTT.

This clonotype was observed many times. This rearrangement joins TRBV5-1 to TRBJ2-5; a weak D match, TRBD1 (5 bases). Trimming shortened V by 4 bases and J by 4 bases, and 8 bases separated the two germline ends. The germline CDR1 and CDR2 sequences are SGHRS and YFSETQ. The CDR3 is 12 residues long. CDR3 in DNA: TGCGCCAGCAGCGTTCAGGGAGAGACCCAGTACTTC. Protein sequence: CASSVQGETQYF.

The table lists this clonotype with many counts. This chain uses TRBV25-1 with TRBJ2-3; D gene ambiguous. The CDR3 is 13 amino acids. Per germline, CDR1 MGHDK and CDR2 SYGVNS. The V end lost 2 bases, the J end lost 3 bases, and 6 bases lay between the germline ends. The CDR3 region has the DNA TGTGCCAGCAGTGAAGCTCGAACAGATACGCAGTATTTT. Amino acid sequence: CASSEARTDTQYF.

This clonotype was counted at least ten times. V and J are TRBV20-1 and TRBJ2-1, with D hard to call. V dropped 6 bases and J dropped 0 bases, with 12 bases sitting between them. The CDR3 runs to 14 residues. The germline gives CDR1 DFQATT, CDR2 SNEGSKA (reference sequence). For the CDR3, the DNA is TGCAGTGCCATCGACTTTCTCTCCTACAATGAGCAGTTCTTC. Translation: CSAIDFLSYNEQFF.

This clonotype was seen repeatedly, ten times or more. This chain connects TRBV20-1 to TRBJ1-1; 7 positions match TRBD1. V shed 3 bases and J 3 bases; nucleotides not matched to a gene: 7. The CDR3 loop spans 14 amino acids. Germline V CDR1 and CDR2: DFQATT, SNEGSKA (reference sequence). The CDR3 sequence: CSASEGAVYTEAFF. The CDR3 coding sequence is TGCAGTGCTAGTGAGGGGGCAGTGTACACTGAAGCTTTCTTT.

Turning to this clonotype: A much more abundant neighbour one base away suggests this may be a read error. The J gene is TRBJ2-6, the V gene TRBV12-3 or TRBV12-4, with a tentative D call TRBD1 (7 bases). There are 16 residues in the CDR3. The CDR3 nucleotides are TGTGCCAGCAGTTTGGAGGGGGCTGTTGGGGCCAAAGTCCTGACTTTC. The encoded protein is CASSLEGAVGAKVLTF.

This clonotype occurred many times. The chain employs TRBV7-9 and TRBJ1-2, with 8 positions matching TRBD1. The junction had 1 base not matched to a gene; V was cut back by 4 bases and J by 0 bases. The CDR3 sequence is 14 residues long. Per the germline V gene, CDR1 is SEHNR and CDR2 is FQNEAQ (reference sequence). CDR3 sequence reads: CASSSTGANYGYTF. CDR3 nucleotide sequence: TGTGCCAGCAGCTCGACAGGGGCTAACTATGGCTACACCTTC.

This clonotype came up many times. The chain combines TRBV15 with TRBJ2-3; 7 nucleotides line up with TRBD2. The CDR3 runs 15 residues. Germline loops: CDR1 LNHNV, CDR2 YYDKDF (reference sequence). Trimming at V came to 4 bases and at J to 0 bases, leaving 4 bases not matched to a gene. The CDR3 DNA reads TGTGCCACCAGCATCGGGGGGACTAGCACAGATACGCAGTATTTT. Encoded protein: CATSIGGTSTDTQYF.

Details on this clonotype: A read error may account for a junction end that differs from germline. In DNA, the CDR3 is TGTGCCAGCAGCCGGACAGGCTATTCAACCCTCAACTTT. This translates into CASSRTGYSTLNF. The rearrangement joins TRBV12-3 or TRBV12-4 to TRBJ1-6, with TRBD1 matching over 7 bases. The CDR3 has 13 residues.

This clonotype showed up many times. The chain couples TRBV6-6 to TRBJ1-2; D is ambiguous. Per germline, CDR1 MNHNY and CDR2 SVGAGI (reference sequence). Trimming took 5 bases from V and 4 from J, leaving 8 bases between them. The CDR3 contains 12 residues. The CDR3 reads CASSQQAYGYTF. The CDR3 DNA reads TGTGCCAGCAGTCAACAAGCCTATGGCTACACCTTC.

This clonotype was detected many times. This chain connects TRBV10-3 to TRBJ1-3; unclear D gene. Trimming removed 0 bases from V and 0 bases from J, with 9 bases in between. The CDR3 runs 16 residues. CDR1 ENHRY and CDR2 SYGVKD come from the germline V gene. The CDR3: CAISESFGVSGNTIYF. The CDR3, as DNA: TGTGCCATCAGTGAGTCTTTTGGGGTCTCTGGAAACACCATATATTTT.

This clonotype was observed at least ten times. J is TRBJ2-3 and V is TRBV5-1; a possible D gene is TRBD1 (5 bases). Germline V gives CDR1 SGHRS, CDR2 YFSETQ. Trimming removed 4 bases at V and 5 bases at J, with 8 bases between. This CDR3 is 12 amino acids long. The CDR3 here is CASSHQGDTQYF. DNA of the CDR3: TGCGCCAGCAGCCACCAGGGAGATACGCAGTATTTT.

This clonotype came up many times. This may stem from a read error, because a much larger clone lies one nucleotide away. The chain carries TRBV12-3 or TRBV12-4 and TRBJ1-2; tentatively, D is TRBD1 (6 bases). Trimming removed 10 bases at V and 2 bases at J, with 14 bases between. This CDR3 is 13 amino acids long. CDR3 DNA sequence: TGTGCCATGACCTTTCAGGGGAACTATGGCTACACCTTC. Translating gives CAMTFQGNYGYTF.

This clonotype was detected ten times or more. The CDR3 bases are TGCGCCAGCAGCTTCCCTAGCCAAAACATTCAGTACTTC. It is translated as CASSFPSQNIQYF. The chain joins TRBV5-1 to TRBJ2-4; possibly TRBD2 for D (5 bases). The CDR3 contains 13 residues. The germline CDR1 and CDR2 sequences are SGHRS and YFSETQ. V lost 2 bases and J 5 bases, leaving 8 bases between the germline ends.

This clonotype was recorded a few times. The genes are TRBV7-2 and TRBJ2-1, with 8 positions matching TRBD2. The V and J ends lost 3 bases and 4 bases, in that order; junction bases with no gene match: 5. The CDR3 covers 15 residues. Germline V gives CDR1 SGHTA, CDR2 FQGNSA. The DNA of the CDR3 is TGTGCCAGCAGCTTGCATCCTAGCGGGTACAATGAGCAGTTCTTC. It translates to CASSLHPSGYNEQFF.

In this sample, this clonotype turned up many times. The chain couples TRBV7-9 to TRBJ1-2; D is possibly TRBD1 (6 bases). Germline values: CDR1 SEHNR, CDR2 FQNEAQ (reference sequence). CDR3 length: 14 amino acids. The V gene lost 5 bases and the J gene lost 3 bases, with 13 bases spanning the gap. The CDR3 DNA follows: TGTGCCAGCAGCCCCAGGGGAGGCGACTATGGCTACACCTTC. Translated: CASSPRGGDYGYTF.

This clonotype has a count of ten or more. V and J are TRBV5-1 and TRBJ2-1; TRBD2 aligns across 9 bases. Germline V gene sequence: CDR1 SGHRS, CDR2 YFSETQ. The CDR3 loop spans 15 amino acids. With V trimmed by 0 bases and J by 4 bases, 2 bases remained unmatched. CDR3 sequence (DNA): TGCGCCAGCAGCTTGGCGACTAGCGGATACAATGAGCAGTTCTTC. Protein sequence: CASSLATSGYNEQFF.

Ten or more counts support this clonotype. The rearrangement links TRBV5-1 to TRBJ2-5; unclear D gene. CDR3 size: 12 residues. V shed 0 bases and J shed 0 bases, with 0 bases lying between them. Germline lookup yields CDR1 SGHRS and CDR2 YFSETQ. In nucleotides, the CDR3 is TGCGCCAGCAGCTTGGACCAAGAGACCCAGTACTTC. Its translation is CASSLDQETQYF.

This clonotype came up many times. CDR3 amino acids: CASSLRSPNTEAFF. CDR3 DNA sequence: TGTGCCAGCAGCTTAAGGTCGCCGAACACTGAAGCTTTCTTT. The rearrangement joins TRBV7-8 to TRBJ1-1; D is ambiguous. Trimming cost V 2 bases and J 1 base, with 8 bases left between them. Per the germline V gene, CDR1 is SGHVS and CDR2 is FQNEAQ. The CDR3 loop spans 14 amino acids.

CDR3 in amino acids: CSAKQGRVNEQFF. CDR3 bases: TGCAGTGCCAAACAGGGCAGGGTAAATGAGCAGTTCTTC. V and J are TRBV20-1 and TRBJ2-1; possible D gene TRBD1, 6 bases. CDR1 is DFQATT and CDR2 is SNEGSKA in the germline V gene (reference sequence). The CDR3 contains 13 residues. The ends were cut back, 6 bases at V and 7 bases at J, with 16 bases in the middle.

In this sample, this clonotype turned up many times. The chain employs TRBV6-2 or TRBV6-3 and TRBJ2-2, with 8 positions matching TRBD2. The germline gives CDR1 MNHEY, CDR2 SVGEGT. The length of the CDR3 is 15 residues. V shed 8 bases, J shed 6 bases, and the junction held 11 bases outside the gene matches. This CDR3 is CASGLAGSSAGELFF. The CDR3 nucleotides read TGTGCCAGCGGATTAGCGGGATCTTCTGCCGGGGAGCTGTTTTTT.

This clonotype was recorded at least ten times. The chain employs TRBV10-3 and TRBJ2-5; no definite D call. CDR1 and CDR2 from the germline V gene are ENHRY and SYGVKD. V lost 10 bases and J lost 3, with 15 bases in between. CDR3 length equals 13 residues. CDR3 amino acids: CATARVAEETQYF. As DNA, the CDR3 is TGTGCCACCGCCCGGGTGGCGGAAGAGACCCAGTACTTC.

This clonotype has a handful of counts. The genes are TRBV7-2 and TRBJ1-5, with D uncertain. Trimming removed 2 bases at V and 3 bases at J, with 8 bases between. CDR1 SGHTA and CDR2 FQGNSA come from the germline V gene. This CDR3 has 14 residues. The CDR3 here is CASSLWQLNQPQHF. CDR3 coding DNA: TGTGCCAGCAGCTTATGGCAGCTCAATCAGCCCCAGCATTTT.

About this clonotype itself: One base away lies a much larger clone, so this may be a sequencing read error. This rearrangement joins TRBV9 to TRBJ1-6; D unclear. From germline, CDR1 is SGDLS and CDR2 YYNGEE. This CDR3 is built from 13 residues. CDR3: CASSVSEVSPLNF. As DNA, the CDR3 is TGTGCCAGCAGCGTAAGTGAGGTTTCACCCCTCAACTTT.

This clonotype was recorded many times. At one end the junction does not follow the germline gene, possibly because of a read error. The rearrangement links TRBV7-7 to TRBJ2-3; 10 positions agree with TRBD2. Germline-derived CDR1 and CDR2 are SSHAT and FNYEAQ (reference sequence). The CDR3 runs 18 residues. CDR3: CASSPLPWGSGGLDTQYF. Written as DNA, the CDR3 is TGTGCTAGCAGCCCCCTACCATGGGGTAGCGGGGGGCTGGATACGCAGTATTTT.